This T cell receptor (beta chain) originates from a study of beta chain features in type 1 diabetes. General observations from the study: Type 1 diabetes patients showed fewer insertions and more deletions at VDJ junctions.

With respect to this clone: The antigen remains undetermined.

V was pared by 3 bases and J by 4 bases, with 2 bases of the junction left unmatched. The germline CDR1 and CDR2 sequences are SGHKS and YYEKEE (reference sequence). This CDR3 is built from 15 residues. One heparinised blood draw averaging roughly 100 mL was given by each donor. The authors reverse transcribed all of the isolated RNA, so sequencing captured expressed TCRB transcripts. Clones were read by immunoSEQ multiplex PCR, and TCRdb kept only the in-frame ones, dropping some. Among hundreds of thousands of clones listed, roughly 9.6% were seen once. J is TRBJ2-3 and V is TRBV5-5; 13 bases agree with TRBD2. This TCR was sampled from a woman between 18 and 30 years old in good health. The specimen was naive CD4+ T cells from blood. The CDR3 nucleotides read TGTGCCAGCAGCTCCGGACTAGCGGGAGCAGATACGCAGTATTTT. Translation gives CASSSGLAGADTQYF.